Listed below are T cell receptor beta chains from one sample, sequenced in a study of OX40 agonist ivuxolimab in advanced cancers. TCRdb keeps only in-frame clones here, not all; method: immunoSEQ multiplex PCR. The sample shows roughly 73,000 clones, roughly 91% of them seen only once. Here the sequenced sample was CD4+ or CD8+ T cells sorted from blood, taken in a trial of the OX40 agonist ivuxolimab. These receptors all come from an adult with an advanced solid tumor such as melanoma, head and neck, liver or kidney cancer. Each CDR3 is given with its conserved first and last residue.

CDR3aa	v_gene
CASSLGDRGKGYEQYF	TRBV11-3
CASSQGTSTDTQYF	TRBV6-5
CASSQLPGGPNEKLFF	TRBV4-1
CASGSGASNTGELFF	TRBV5-4
CASKLTAEAFF	TRBV2
CASSPGRAGANVLTF	TRBV18
CASSPPPRGPRTGELFF	TRBV18
CASSYWDRGEQYF	TRBV27
CASSVGGGIQETQYF	TRBV2
CASSRPGSSYNSPLHF	TRBV7-9
CASSSPGGISGLRTDTQYF	TRBV11-2
CASSDIRDGKKNIQYF	TRBV2
CASSVTGIYEQYF	TRBV5-1
CASSPDFTGELFF	TRBV5-6
CASSRDTQETQYF	TRBV18
CAWIRGTVPNTGELFF	TRBV30
CASSRQQNLYGYTF	TRBV7-9
CASSPEGLALNNEQFF	TRBV13
CASSSGDTEAFF	TRBV28
CATSLPRFTGDGYTF	TRBV15
CASSPRFGTGTTEAFF	TRBV14
CASSTSLQGVQPQHF	TRBV4-2
CASSTWTGGHEQYF	TRBV7-9
CASRVGRRQFF	TRBV27
CAISGGGTYGYTF	TRBV10-3
CASSYVDRVDEQYF	TRBV6-5
CASSLDRYSPLHF	TRBV7-2
CASSLGQNTGELFF	TRBV7-9
CAISESRVRRDQPQHF	TRBV10-3
CASSLRSANTEAFF	TRBV11-2
CASSPRDLSSYNEQFF	TRBV2
CASSFRGVEETQYF	TRBV27
CASSSGGRSLNEKLFF	TRBV7-8
CASSSHGTGASGELFF	TRBV7-9
CASSQGTGRLPQYF	TRBV19
CASSQEQTGWLEQYF	TRBV4-1
CAWSAPKENQPQHF	TRBV30
CASSLGGKETQYF	TRBV5-1
CASSLRPSGQTDTQYF	TRBV5-1
CASSVSPSDRETQYF	TRBV2
CSARSGGELFF	TRBV20-1
CASSLRFGADEAFF	TRBV5-1
CASSQDSGTGGMGYTF	TRBV4-2
CASSLGGESNQPQHF	TRBV28
CASSLSSSNQPQHF	TRBV7-2
CAWSARNYGYTF	TRBV30
CACLPTGGENTGELFF	TRBV30
CASSLMGEQPQHF	TRBV5-1
CASSEVQTEAFF	TRBV6-1
CASSLGDTQYF	TRBV11-1
CASSLPGSGYTF	TRBV5-5
CASTPTSGRADTQYF	TRBV9
CASSPPGYSTDTQYF	TRBV18
CASSIRRGRSNQPQHF	TRBV19
CASSVGGGNYEQYF	TRBV9
CASTPGLAWVETQYF	TRBV6-5
CASTTDRGWNSPLHF	TRBV2